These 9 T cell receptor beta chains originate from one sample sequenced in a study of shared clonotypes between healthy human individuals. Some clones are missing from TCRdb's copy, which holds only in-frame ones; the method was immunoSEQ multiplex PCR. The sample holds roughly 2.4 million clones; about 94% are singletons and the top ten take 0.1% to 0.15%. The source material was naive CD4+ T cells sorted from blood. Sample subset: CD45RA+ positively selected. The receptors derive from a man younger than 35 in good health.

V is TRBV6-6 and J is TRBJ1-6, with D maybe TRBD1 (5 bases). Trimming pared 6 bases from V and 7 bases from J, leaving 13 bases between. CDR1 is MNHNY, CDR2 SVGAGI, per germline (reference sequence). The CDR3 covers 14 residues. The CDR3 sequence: CASSTEGQNSPLHF. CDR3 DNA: TGTGCCAGCAGCACTGAGGGGCAAAATTCACCCCTCCACTTT.

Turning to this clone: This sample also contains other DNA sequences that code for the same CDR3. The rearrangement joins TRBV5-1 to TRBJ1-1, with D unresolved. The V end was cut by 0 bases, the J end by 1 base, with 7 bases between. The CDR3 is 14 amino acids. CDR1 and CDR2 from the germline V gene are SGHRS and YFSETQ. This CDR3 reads CASSLAGANTEAFF. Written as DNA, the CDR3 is TGCGCCAGCAGCTTGGCCGGAGCGAACACTGAAGCTTTCTTT.

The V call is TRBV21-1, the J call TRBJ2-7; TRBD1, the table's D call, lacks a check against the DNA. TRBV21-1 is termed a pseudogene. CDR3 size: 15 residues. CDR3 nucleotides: TGTGCCAGCAGCAAAGAACAGGGACACTGTCTTCCGCAGTACTTC. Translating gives CASSKEQGHCLPQYF.

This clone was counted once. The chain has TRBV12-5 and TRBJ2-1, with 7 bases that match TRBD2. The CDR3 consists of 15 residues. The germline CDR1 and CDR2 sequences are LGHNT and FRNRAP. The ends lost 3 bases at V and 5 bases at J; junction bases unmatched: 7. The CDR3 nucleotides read TGTGCTAGTGGTTTCCCCCCGGGAGGACACAATGAGCAGTTCTTC. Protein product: CASGFPPGGHNEQFF.

The CDR3 DNA sequence: TGTGCCAGCAGCCCCCTACGGGGAACCTACGAGCAGTACTTC. This codes for CASSPLRGTYEQYF. The genes are TRBV27 and TRBJ2-7; weak D call: TRBD2 (5 bases). Germline lookup yields CDR1 MNHEY and CDR2 SMNVEV (reference sequence). With 6 bases removed from V and 2 bases from J, the gap between germline ends came to 14 bases. The CDR3 runs to 14 residues.

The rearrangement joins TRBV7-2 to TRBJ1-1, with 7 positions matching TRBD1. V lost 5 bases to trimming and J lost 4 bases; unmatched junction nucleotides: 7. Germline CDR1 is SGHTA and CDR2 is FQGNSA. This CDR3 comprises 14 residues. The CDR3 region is CASSTRQGRTEAFF. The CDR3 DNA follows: TGTGCCAGCAGCACCCGACAGGGACGCACTGAAGCTTTCTTT. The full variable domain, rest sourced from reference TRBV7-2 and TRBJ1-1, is GAGVSQSPSNKVTEKGKDVELRCDPISGHTALYWYRQSLGQGLEFLIYFQGNSAPDKSGLPSDRFSAERTGGSVSTLTIQRTQQEDSAVYLCASSTRQGRTEAFFGQGTRLTVV.

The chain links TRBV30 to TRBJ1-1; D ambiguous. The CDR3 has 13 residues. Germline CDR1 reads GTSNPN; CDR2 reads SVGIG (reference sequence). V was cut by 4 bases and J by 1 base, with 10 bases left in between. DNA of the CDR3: TGTGCCTGGAAGGTGGGCCAGAACACTGAAGCTTTCTTT. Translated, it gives CAWKVGQNTEAFF.

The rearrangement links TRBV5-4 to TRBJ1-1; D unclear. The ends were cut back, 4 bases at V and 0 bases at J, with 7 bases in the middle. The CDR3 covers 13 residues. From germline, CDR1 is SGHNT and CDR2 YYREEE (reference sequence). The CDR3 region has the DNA TGTGCCAGCAGCCCCCAGTTGAACACTGAAGCTTTCTTT. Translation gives CASSPQLNTEAFF.

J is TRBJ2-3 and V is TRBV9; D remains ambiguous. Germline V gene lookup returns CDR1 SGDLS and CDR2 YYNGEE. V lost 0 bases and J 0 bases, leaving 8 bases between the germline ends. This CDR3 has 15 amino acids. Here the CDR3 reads CASSVGSYSTDTQYF. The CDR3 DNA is TGTGCCAGCAGCGTAGGCAGCTATAGCACAGATACGCAGTATTTT.